The present TCR beta chain was sequenced within a study of blood T cell repertoires in COVID-19. Study as a whole: Samples came from the United States, Italy and Spain, spanning acute and convalescent COVID-19. PBMCs, B-cell-depleted T cells, or T cells were the source of the cDNA or gDNA that made up the material.

Germline CDR1 reads ENHRY; CDR2 reads SYGVKD. This CDR3 comprises 13 residues. J lost 3 bases, V lost 5 bases, and 3 bases had no gene match. Methods used by the authors: Reference gene primers were amplified, and this amplification served to estimate nucleated cell counts. Produced via immunoSEQ multiplex PCR; TCRdb's table is partial and in-frame only. V, J and clone size were drawn from that table, and D and trimming were deduced from the DNA. The table records some 180,000 clones, 81% of them present only once. One Seattle source followed patients from active infection through their disease course.

The sequencing sample was made of peripheral blood. This chain joins TRBV10-3 and TRBJ2-7; 8 positions match TRBD1. This TCR derives from a middle-aged woman with COVID-19, enrolled during active disease. CDR3 loop: CAISRQGLYEQYF. The CDR3 nucleotides are TGTGCCATCAGTAGACAGGGGCTCTACGAGCAGTACTTC.